The rows below give T cell receptor beta chains drawn from one sample of a study of glioma-infiltrating T cells after dendritic cell vaccination. The repertoire was sequenced with immunoSEQ multiplex PCR; TCRdb's copy has only in-frame clones and lacks some. The sample yields some 110,000 clones, around 89% seen once. Sequenced here: blood, sampled after dendritic cell vaccination. The receptors were sampled from a human donor with glioblastoma. The CDR3 runs from the conserved cysteine through the conserved F or W. Fields, in order: J gene, V gene, CDR3 length, clone size, D gene, CDR3 DNA, CDR3 protein. A D gene is named only where the DNA matches it firmly. Expanded clones are given a class, and other clones once, few, many or no size at all.

j_gene: TRBJ2-5; v_gene: TRBV27; len: 16; abundance: -; d_gene: TRBD1; CDR3nt: TGTGCCAGCAGCGTTTCTAGGACAGGGGGTGGAGAGACCCAGTACTTC; CDR3aa: CASSVSRTGGGETQYF
j_gene: TRBJ2-1; v_gene: TRBV27; len: 12; abundance: -; d_gene: -; CDR3nt: TGTGCCAGCAGTCAACAGGACAATGAGCAGTTCTTC; CDR3aa: CASSQQDNEQFF
j_gene: TRBJ2-7; v_gene: TRBV2; len: 11; abundance: few; d_gene: -; CDR3nt: TGTGCCAGCGGGCAGGGTTACGAGCAGTACTTC; CDR3aa: CASGQGYEQYF
j_gene: TRBJ1-1; v_gene: TRBV7-9; len: 16; abundance: -; d_gene: TRBD1; CDR3nt: TGTGCCAGCAGCTTAGGTGCTGGGACAGCGAACACTGAAGCTTTCTTT; CDR3aa: CASSLGAGTANTEAFF
j_gene: TRBJ1-1; v_gene: TRBV5-6; len: 14; abundance: -; d_gene: -; CDR3nt: TGTGCCAGCAGCTTGGTTAGCGACAACACTGAAGCTTTCTTT; CDR3aa: CASSLVSDNTEAFF
j_gene: TRBJ1-2; v_gene: TRBV7-9; len: 14; abundance: -; d_gene: TRBD1; CDR3nt: TGTGCCAGCAGCTTAGCAGGGGGCGACTATGGCTACACCTTC; CDR3aa: CASSLAGGDYGYTF
j_gene: TRBJ1-1; v_gene: TRBV5-4; len: 14; abundance: once; d_gene: -; CDR3nt: TGTGCCAGCAGCTCAAAACAGGGTACCACTGAAGCTTTCTTT; CDR3aa: CASSSKQGTTEAFF
j_gene: TRBJ2-2; v_gene: TRBV6-5; len: 13; abundance: -; d_gene: TRBD2; CDR3nt: TGTGCCAGCAGTTACGGGGGGGACCGGGAGCTGTTTTTT; CDR3aa: CASSYGGDRELFF
j_gene: TRBJ1-1; v_gene: TRBV6-4; len: 14; abundance: -; d_gene: TRBD1; CDR3nt: TGTGCCAGCAGGGGGACAGACATGAACACTGAAGCTTTCTTT; CDR3aa: CASRGTDMNTEAFF
j_gene: TRBJ2-1; v_gene: TRBV6-6; len: 14; abundance: -; d_gene: -; CDR3nt: TGTGCCAGCAGACCCCCGGGAAGGCAAAATGAGCAGTTCTTC; CDR3aa: CASRPPGRQNEQFF
j_gene: TRBJ1-1; v_gene: TRBV5-1; len: 14; abundance: -; d_gene: -; CDR3nt: TGCGCCAGCAGCTTGGCCCCAGGGGACACTGAAGCTTTCTTT; CDR3aa: CASSLAPGDTEAFF
j_gene: TRBJ1-2; v_gene: TRBV7-9; len: 14; abundance: -; d_gene: -; CDR3nt: TGTGCCAGCAGCTTAGACGGGGGACGGGGTGGCTACACCTTC; CDR3aa: CASSLDGGRGGYTF
j_gene: TRBJ1-1; v_gene: TRBV5-6; len: 15; abundance: -; d_gene: TRBD1; CDR3nt: TGTGCCAGCAGCTTGGTGGACAGGGACAACACTGAAGCTTTCTTT; CDR3aa: CASSLVDRDNTEAFF
j_gene: TRBJ1-2; v_gene: TRBV4-1; len: 14; abundance: -; d_gene: -; CDR3nt: TGCGCCAGCAGCCAAGATTGGACAGCCTATGGCTACACCTTC; CDR3aa: CASSQDWTAYGYTF
j_gene: TRBJ1-4; v_gene: TRBV9; len: 13; abundance: -; d_gene: -; CDR3nt: TGTGCCAGCAGCGTAGACATGAATGAAAAACTGTTTTTT; CDR3aa: CASSVDMNEKLFF
j_gene: TRBJ2-3; v_gene: TRBV11-2; len: 12; abundance: -; d_gene: -; CDR3nt: TGTGCCAGCAGCCCGAGCACAGATACGCAGTATTTT; CDR3aa: CASSPSTDTQYF
j_gene: TRBJ1-3; v_gene: TRBV5-6; len: 15; abundance: -; d_gene: TRBD1; CDR3nt: TGTGCCAGCAGCTCCTGGGGACAGGGGAGAAACACCATATATTTT; CDR3aa: CASSSWGQGRNTIYF
j_gene: TRBJ2-1; v_gene: TRBV11-3; len: 14; abundance: -; d_gene: TRBD2; CDR3nt: TGTGCCAGCAGCTCAGGGACTATCTACAATGAGCAGTTCTTC; CDR3aa: CASSSGTIYNEQFF
j_gene: TRBJ1-4; v_gene: TRBV4-1; len: 14; abundance: -; d_gene: TRBD1; CDR3nt: TGCGCCAGCAGGCAAGGGGGCGCGCATGAAAAACTGTTTTTT; CDR3aa: CASRQGGAHEKLFF
j_gene: TRBJ2-5; v_gene: TRBV5-6; len: 16; abundance: few; d_gene: -; CDR3nt: TGTGCCAGCAGCTTAAGACAGGAGATACTCCAAGAGACCCAGTACTTC; CDR3aa: CASSLRQEILQETQYF
j_gene: TRBJ1-2; v_gene: TRBV7-9; len: 14; abundance: few; d_gene: -; CDR3nt: TGTGCCAGCAGCCCAGCATCCGGTCTGGGCGGCTACACCTTC; CDR3aa: CASSPASGLGGYTF
j_gene: TRBJ2-7; v_gene: TRBV10-2; len: 13; abundance: -; d_gene: -; CDR3nt: TGCGCCAGCAGTGAAGGGGGCTCCTACGAGCAGTACTTC; CDR3aa: CASSEGGSYEQYF
j_gene: TRBJ2-3; v_gene: TRBV4-1; len: 17; abundance: -; d_gene: TRBD2; CDR3nt: TGCGCCAGCAGCCAGACTAGCGGGGGCCTCGACACAGATACGCAGTATTTT; CDR3aa: CASSQTSGGLDTDTQYF
j_gene: TRBJ1-4; v_gene: TRBV5-1; len: 14; abundance: -; d_gene: TRBD1; CDR3nt: TGCGCCAGCAGCTTGGCGGACAGGTTGGGAAAACTGTTTTTT; CDR3aa: CASSLADRLGKLFF
j_gene: TRBJ1-1; v_gene: TRBV27; len: 14; abundance: once; d_gene: TRBD1; CDR3nt: TGTGCCAGCAGTCCGGACAGGATGAACACTGAAGCTTTCTTT; CDR3aa: CASSPDRMNTEAFF
j_gene: TRBJ2-3; v_gene: TRBV5-6; len: 12; abundance: few; d_gene: -; CDR3nt: TGTGCCAGCACCCACGCCGGAGATACGCAGTATTTT; CDR3aa: CASTHAGDTQYF
j_gene: TRBJ1-2; v_gene: TRBV27; len: 14; abundance: -; d_gene: -; CDR3nt: TGTGCCAGCAGAACCGGCGGGGGGCGCAGTGGCTACACCTTC; CDR3aa: CASRTGGGRSGYTF
j_gene: TRBJ2-7; v_gene: TRBV4-1; len: 17; abundance: -; d_gene: -; CDR3nt: TGCGCCAGCAGCCAAGATGAGATGGCTGGGGGGTCCTCCGAGCAGTACTTC; CDR3aa: CASSQDEMAGGSSEQYF
j_gene: TRBJ1-6; v_gene: TRBV6-6; len: 14; abundance: -; d_gene: -; CDR3nt: TGTGCCAGCAGTTATAGGCGGGACCAATTCACCCTCCACTTT; CDR3aa: CASSYRRDQFTLHF
j_gene: TRBJ1-1; v_gene: TRBV7-7; len: 13; abundance: -; d_gene: -; CDR3nt: TGTGCTAGCAGCTTAGTCCGGGACTCCGAAGCTTTCTTT; CDR3aa: CASSLVRDSEAFF
j_gene: TRBJ1-2; v_gene: TRBV5-6; len: 15; abundance: -; d_gene: -; CDR3nt: TGTGCCAGCACCTTGAGAAGCCGGGGGAACTATGGCTACACCTTC; CDR3aa: CASTLRSRGNYGYTF
j_gene: TRBJ1-3; v_gene: TRBV2; len: 13; abundance: -; d_gene: -; CDR3nt: TGTGCCAGCAGTGCACGAGAAGGAAACACCATATATTTT; CDR3aa: CASSAREGNTIYF
j_gene: TRBJ2-7; v_gene: TRBV5-1; len: 14; abundance: -; d_gene: -; CDR3nt: TGCGCCAGCAGCTTGGCCGGACTGACCTACGAGCAGTACTTC; CDR3aa: CASSLAGLTYEQYF
j_gene: TRBJ2-3; v_gene: TRBV6-1; len: 17; abundance: -; d_gene: TRBD2; CDR3nt: TGTGCCAGCAGTGAGGGACTAGCGGCCGACAGCACAGATACGCAGTATTTT; CDR3aa: CASSEGLAADSTDTQYF
j_gene: TRBJ2-7; v_gene: TRBV2; len: 14; abundance: -; d_gene: -; CDR3nt: TGTGCCAGCAGTCGTACTTCGAGCTCCTACGAGCAGTACTTC; CDR3aa: CASSRTSSSYEQYF
j_gene: TRBJ2-7; v_gene: TRBV5-1; len: 15; abundance: -; d_gene: TRBD1; CDR3nt: TGCGCCAGCAGCCCCAGGGGGACAGAAATCTACGAGCAGTACTTC; CDR3aa: CASSPRGTEIYEQYF
j_gene: TRBJ1-2; v_gene: TRBV25-1; len: 16; abundance: -; d_gene: -; CDR3nt: TGTGCCAGCAGTGTCGCCGGGACAATCGATAACTATGGCTACACCTTC; CDR3aa: CASSVAGTIDNYGYTF
j_gene: TRBJ2-1; v_gene: TRBV27; len: 20; abundance: -; d_gene: TRBD2; CDR3nt: TGTGCCAGCGCCGGGACTAGCGGGATTCTTGATTCTATAGCCTACAATGAGCAGTTCTTC; CDR3aa: CASAGTSGILDSIAYNEQFF
j_gene: TRBJ2-7; v_gene: TRBV2; len: 14; abundance: -; d_gene: -; CDR3nt: TGTGCCAGCAGTGACAGAAGAATTTCCTACGAGCAGTACTTC; CDR3aa: CASSDRRISYEQYF
j_gene: TRBJ1-1; v_gene: TRBV5-1; len: 16; abundance: -; d_gene: -; CDR3nt: TGCGCCAGCACCCTGGCGGGGCCACCTCTGGACACTGAAGCTTTCTTT; CDR3aa: CASTLAGPPLDTEAFF
j_gene: TRBJ1-1; v_gene: TRBV6-1; len: 14; abundance: -; d_gene: TRBD1; CDR3nt: TGTGCCAGCATTCTGACAGGGTGGGACACTGAAGCTTTCTTT; CDR3aa: CASILTGWDTEAFF
j_gene: TRBJ2-1; v_gene: TRBV10-1; len: 16; abundance: few; d_gene: TRBD2; CDR3nt: TGCGCCAGCAGTGAGCCGGGACTAGTAGGCTACAATGAGCAGTTCTTC; CDR3aa: CASSEPGLVGYNEQFF
j_gene: TRBJ2-5; v_gene: TRBV5-4; len: 13; abundance: -; d_gene: -; CDR3nt: TGTGCCAGCAGCCCGGGGTACCAAGAGACCCAGTACTTC; CDR3aa: CASSPGYQETQYF
j_gene: TRBJ1-5; v_gene: TRBV16; len: 14; abundance: -; d_gene: TRBD1; CDR3nt: TGTGCCAGCAGCCAGGACAGGGTGGGCCAGCCCCAGCATTTT; CDR3aa: CASSQDRVGQPQHF
j_gene: TRBJ2-1; v_gene: TRBV18; len: 16; abundance: -; d_gene: TRBD2; CDR3nt: TGTGCCAGCTCACCCCCGGGACTAGCGGGCGACAATGAGCAGTTCTTC; CDR3aa: CASSPPGLAGDNEQFF
j_gene: TRBJ1-4; v_gene: TRBV5-4; len: 16; abundance: -; d_gene: TRBD1; CDR3nt: TGTGCCAGCAGTAGGGGACAGGGCTTAACTAATGAAAAACTGTTTTTT; CDR3aa: CASSRGQGLTNEKLFF
j_gene: TRBJ1-1; v_gene: TRBV5-1; len: 13; abundance: -; d_gene: -; CDR3nt: TGCGCCAGCAGCTTGAACAGGGCCACTGAAGCTTTCTTT; CDR3aa: CASSLNRATEAFF
j_gene: TRBJ1-1; v_gene: TRBV10-1; len: 17; abundance: -; d_gene: -; CDR3nt: TGCGCCAGCAGTGAGTCCGACGACAGACCCATGAACACTGAAGCTTTCTTT; CDR3aa: CASSESDDRPMNTEAFF
j_gene: TRBJ2-7; v_gene: TRBV5-1; len: 12; abundance: once; d_gene: -; CDR3nt: TGCGCCAGCGGAGTACAGGGTTACGAGCAGTACTTC; CDR3aa: CASGVQGYEQYF
j_gene: TRBJ1-5; v_gene: TRBV19; len: 16; abundance: -; d_gene: -; CDR3nt: TGTGCCAGTAGTATAGATGGAAGGGGAGGCGGTCAGCCCCAGCATTTT; CDR3aa: CASSIDGRGGGQPQHF
j_gene: TRBJ1-2; v_gene: TRBV19; len: 12; abundance: -; d_gene: -; CDR3nt: TGTGCCAGTAGTCCGCAGGGAGGCGGCTACACCTTC; CDR3aa: CASSPQGGGYTF
j_gene: TRBJ2-6; v_gene: TRBV5-1; len: 17; abundance: -; d_gene: TRBD2; CDR3nt: TGCGCCAGCAGCAAGGGACTAACCAGCTCTGGGGCAAACGTCCTGACTTTC; CDR3aa: CASSKGLTSSGANVLTF
j_gene: TRBJ1-4; v_gene: TRBV6-1; len: 14; abundance: once; d_gene: -; CDR3nt: TGTGCCAGCAGTTCCGGGGCAACTAATGAAAAACTGTTTTTT; CDR3aa: CASSSGATNEKLFF
j_gene: TRBJ1-2; v_gene: TRBV27; len: 14; abundance: -; d_gene: -; CDR3nt: TGTGCCAGCAAGGCGGCAGCGAATAACTATGGCTACACCTTC; CDR3aa: CASKAAANNYGYTF
j_gene: TRBJ2-1; v_gene: TRBV7-2; len: 15; abundance: -; d_gene: TRBD2; CDR3nt: TGTGCCAGCAGCCACTGGACTAGCGGATACAATGAGCAGTTCTTC; CDR3aa: CASSHWTSGYNEQFF
j_gene: TRBJ2-1; v_gene: TRBV6-5; len: 15; abundance: -; d_gene: TRBD2; CDR3nt: TGTGCCAGCAGGGCCGGGACTAGTGGATTTAATGAGCAGTTCTTC; CDR3aa: CASRAGTSGFNEQFF